A selection of T cell receptor beta chains follows, all from one sample in a study of blood T cell repertoires in COVID-19. The repertoire was sequenced with immunoSEQ multiplex PCR; TCRdb's copy has only in-frame clones and lacks some. Of approximately 270,000 clones listed, approximately 85% were seen once; the top ten hold more than 4%. Sequenced material: PBMCs or T cells enriched from blood (not recorded which). All receptors come from a woman aged 25 to 39 who had recovered from COVID-19. The CDR3 runs from the conserved cysteine through the conserved F or W. A D gene is named only where the DNA matches it firmly. Clone size is given for some rows only: seen once, a few or many times, or a class if the clone is expanded.

D gene,CDR3 length,V gene,J gene,clone size,CDR3 DNA,CDR3 protein
-,11,TRBV19,TRBJ2-7,-,TGTGCCAGTAGTTTCCGGGAGGAGCAGTACTTC,CASSFREEQYF
TRBD1,22,TRBV15,TRBJ2-6,-,TGTGCCACCAGCAGAGCGCGGGGAAACCGACAGGGGGCTGACTCTGGGGCCAACGTCCTGACTTTC,CATSRARGNRQGADSGANVLTF
TRBD2,16,TRBV10-3,TRBJ2-7,-,TGTGCCATCAGGGCGGAGGGTAGCGGGGCCTCCTACGAGCAGTACTTC,CAIRAEGSGASYEQYF
TRBD2,16,TRBV11-3,TRBJ2-3,-,TGTGCCAGCAGCTTAGAGGGGAGCGGGAGTGCAGATACGCAGTATTTT,CASSLEGSGSADTQYF
-,14,TRBV11-2,TRBJ1-1,-,TGTGCCAGTGAGTCGTGGGGGCCGAACACTGAAGCTTTCTTT,CASESWGPNTEAFF
-,14,TRBV2,TRBJ2-1,-,TGTGCCAGCAGTGAACACGGGGCCTACAATGAGCAGTTCTTC,CASSEHGAYNEQFF
TRBD1,15,TRBV30,TRBJ1-4,-,TGTGCCTGGAGTGTACAAACAGGGGGTAATGAAAAACTGTTTTTT,CAWSVQTGGNEKLFF
TRBD2,18,TRBV9,TRBJ2-3,few,TGTGCCAGCAGCGACGCCGTCGGGACTAGCGGGGGGCTCTTACCGCAGTATTTT,CASSDAVGTSGGLLPQYF
-,12,TRBV7-9,TRBJ1-1,-,TGTGCCAGCAGCTCCGGGGAGGCTGAAGCTTTCTTT,CASSSGEAEAFF
-,13,TRBV28,TRBJ2-7,-,TGTGCCAGCAGTTCGGGAGTTTTGTACGAGCAGTACTTC,CASSSGVLYEQYF
-,15,TRBV3-1/TRBV3-2,TRBJ1-1,-,TGTGCCAGCAGCCCAAAGGGAGGGATGAACACTGAAGCTTTCTTT,CASSPKGGMNTEAFF
TRBD1,15,TRBV7-2,TRBJ1-1,-,TGTGCCAGCAGCCCGGGGACAGGGCTAGGGACTGAAGCTTTCTTT,CASSPGTGLGTEAFF
TRBD1,15,TRBV2,TRBJ1-5,-,TGTGCCATTTCACCCGGGACAGGCGGCAATCAGCCCCAGCATTTT,CAISPGTGGNQPQHF
-,15,TRBV27,TRBJ2-7,-,TGTGCCAGCACGTTGTCGGGAAGTGGGTCCTACGAGCAGTACTTC,CASTLSGSGSYEQYF
TRBD1,16,TRBV6-1,TRBJ1-4,-,TGTGCCAGCAGTGCGAGGGGGCTTGCAACTAATGAAAAACTGTTTTTT,CASSARGLATNEKLFF
-,15,TRBV25-1,TRBJ1-1,-,TGTGCCAGCAGTGAATGGGGAGAAGTGAACACTGAAGCTTTCTTT,CASSEWGEVNTEAFF
TRBD2,21,TRBV11-2,TRBJ2-1,-,TGTGCCAGCAGTTCACGACGACCGGGACTAGCGGGGGGATCTTTATACAATGAGCAGTTCTTC,CASSSRRPGLAGGSLYNEQFF
-,13,TRBV12-3/TRBV12-4,TRBJ2-5,-,TGTGCCAGCAGTTTAGGCCAGGGGGGGACCCAGTACTTC,CASSLGQGGTQYF
-,18,TRBV7-9,TRBJ1-5,-,TGTGCCAGCAGCCCGGCTGCGGCAGGGAGGATGAGCAATCAGCCCCAGCATTTT,CASSPAAAGRMSNQPQHF
TRBD1,13,TRBV12-3/TRBV12-4,TRBJ1-1,-,TGTGCCAGCAGTTTCGCAGGGGGGACTGAAGCTTTCTTT,CASSFAGGTEAFF